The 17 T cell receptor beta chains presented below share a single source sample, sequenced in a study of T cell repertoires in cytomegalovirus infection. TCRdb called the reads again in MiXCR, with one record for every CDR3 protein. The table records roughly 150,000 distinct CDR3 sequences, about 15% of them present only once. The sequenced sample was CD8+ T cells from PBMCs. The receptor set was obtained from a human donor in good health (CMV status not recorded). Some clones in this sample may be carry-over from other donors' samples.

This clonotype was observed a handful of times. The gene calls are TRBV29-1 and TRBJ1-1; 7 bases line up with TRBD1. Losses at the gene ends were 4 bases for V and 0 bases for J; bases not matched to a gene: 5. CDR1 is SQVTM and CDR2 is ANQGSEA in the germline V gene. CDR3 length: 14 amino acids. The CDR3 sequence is CSVAFDRVNTEAFF. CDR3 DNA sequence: TGCAGCGTTGCCTTTGACAGGGTGAACACTGAAGCTTTCTTT.

The CDR3 DNA is TGTGCCAGCAGTTTCTGGGAACCCGGGGAGCTGTTTTTT. Its protein is CASSFWEPGELFF. The genes are TRBV27 and TRBJ2-2; D not resolved. Deletions cut 3 bases from V and 6 bases from J, with 8 bases between. Germline-derived CDR1 and CDR2 are MNHEY and SMNVEV (reference sequence). There are 13 residues in the CDR3.

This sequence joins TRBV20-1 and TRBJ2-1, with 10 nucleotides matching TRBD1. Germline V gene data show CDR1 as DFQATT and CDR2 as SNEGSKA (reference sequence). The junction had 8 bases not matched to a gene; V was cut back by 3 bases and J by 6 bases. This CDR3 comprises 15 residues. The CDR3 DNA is TGCAGTGCTAGGGAAGACAGGGGGCACGTCAATGAGCAGTTCTTC. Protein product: CSAREDRGHVNEQFF.

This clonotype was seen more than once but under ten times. This CDR3 reads CASSQDWGNQPQHF. As DNA, the CDR3 is TGTGCCAGCAGCCAAGATTGGGGGAATCAGCCCCAGCATTTT. The chain recombines TRBV4-2 with TRBJ1-5, with D possibly matching TRBD1 (5 bases). The V and J ends lost 0 bases and 4 bases respectively, with 7 bases between them. Germline V gives CDR1 LGHNA, CDR2 YNFKEQ. The CDR3 covers 14 residues.

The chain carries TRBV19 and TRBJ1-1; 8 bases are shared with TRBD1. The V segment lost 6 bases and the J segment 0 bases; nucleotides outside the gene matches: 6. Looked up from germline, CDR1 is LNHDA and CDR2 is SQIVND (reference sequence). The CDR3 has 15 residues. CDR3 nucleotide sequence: TGTGCCAGTAGCCCGGACAGGGTGATGAACACTGAAGCTTTCTTT. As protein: CASSPDRVMNTEAFF. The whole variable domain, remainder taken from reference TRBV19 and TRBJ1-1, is DGGITQSPKYLFRKEGQNVTLSCEQNLNHDAMYWYRQDPGQGLRLIYYSQIVNDFQKGDIAEGYSVSREKKESFPLTVTSAQKNPTAFYLCASSPDRVMNTEAFFGQGTRLTVV.

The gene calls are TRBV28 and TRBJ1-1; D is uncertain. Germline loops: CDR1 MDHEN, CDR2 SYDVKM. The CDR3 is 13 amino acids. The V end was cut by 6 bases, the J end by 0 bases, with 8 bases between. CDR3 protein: CASRFTLNTEAFF. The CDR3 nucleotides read TGTGCCAGCAGGTTTACACTGAACACTGAAGCTTTCTTT.

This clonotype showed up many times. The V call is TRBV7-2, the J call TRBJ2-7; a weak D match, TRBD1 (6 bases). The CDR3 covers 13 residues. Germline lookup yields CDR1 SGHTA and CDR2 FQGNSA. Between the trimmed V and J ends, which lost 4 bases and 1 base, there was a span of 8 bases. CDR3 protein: CASSYGQSYEQYF. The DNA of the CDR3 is TGTGCCAGCAGCTACGGACAGTCCTACGAGCAGTACTTC.

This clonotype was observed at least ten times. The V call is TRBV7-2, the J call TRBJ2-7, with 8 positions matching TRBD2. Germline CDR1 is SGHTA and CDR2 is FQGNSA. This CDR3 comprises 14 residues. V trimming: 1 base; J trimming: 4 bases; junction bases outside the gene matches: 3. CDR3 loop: CASSLEREWYEQYF. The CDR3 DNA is TGTGCCAGCAGCTTAGAGCGGGAGTGGTACGAGCAGTACTTC.

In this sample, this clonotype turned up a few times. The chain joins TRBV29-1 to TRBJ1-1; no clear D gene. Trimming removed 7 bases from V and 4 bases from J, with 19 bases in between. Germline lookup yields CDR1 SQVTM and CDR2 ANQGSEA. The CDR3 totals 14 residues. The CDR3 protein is CSAEHGQRVTEAFF. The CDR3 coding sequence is TGCAGCGCCGAACACGGGCAGCGCGTCACTGAAGCTTTCTTT.

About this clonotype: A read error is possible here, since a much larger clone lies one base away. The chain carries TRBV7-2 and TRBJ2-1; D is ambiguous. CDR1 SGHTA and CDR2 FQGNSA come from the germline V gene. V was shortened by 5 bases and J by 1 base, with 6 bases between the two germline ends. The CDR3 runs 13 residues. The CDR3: CASSRRSYNEQFF. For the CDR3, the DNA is TGTGCCAGCAGCCGGCGTTCCTACAATGAGCAGTTCTTC.

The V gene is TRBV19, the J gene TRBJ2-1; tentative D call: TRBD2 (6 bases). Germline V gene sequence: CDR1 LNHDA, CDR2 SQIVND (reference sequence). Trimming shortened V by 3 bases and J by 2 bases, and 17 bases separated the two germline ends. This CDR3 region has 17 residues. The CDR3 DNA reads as TGTGCCAGTAGTATGGAGGGTTTAGGACGACCCTACAATGAGCAGTTCTTC. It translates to CASSMEGLGRPYNEQFF.

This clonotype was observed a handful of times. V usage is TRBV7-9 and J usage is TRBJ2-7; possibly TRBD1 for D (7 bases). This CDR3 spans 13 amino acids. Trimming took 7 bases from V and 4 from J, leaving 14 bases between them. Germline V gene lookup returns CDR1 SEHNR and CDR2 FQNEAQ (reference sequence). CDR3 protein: CASTRAGGYEQYF. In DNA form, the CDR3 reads TGTGCCAGCACAAGAGCAGGGGGGTACGAGCAGTACTTC.

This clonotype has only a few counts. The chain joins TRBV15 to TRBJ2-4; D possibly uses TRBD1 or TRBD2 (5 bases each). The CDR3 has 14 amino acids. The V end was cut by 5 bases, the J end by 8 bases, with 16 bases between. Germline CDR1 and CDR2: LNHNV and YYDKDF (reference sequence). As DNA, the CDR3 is TGTGCCACCAGCGGGGGAACCGGGGAACACATTCAGTACTTC. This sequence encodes CATSGGTGEHIQYF.

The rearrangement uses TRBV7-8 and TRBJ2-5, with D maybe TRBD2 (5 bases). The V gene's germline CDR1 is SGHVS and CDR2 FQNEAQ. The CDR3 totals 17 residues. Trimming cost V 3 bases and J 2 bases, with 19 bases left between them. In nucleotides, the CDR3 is TGTGCCAGCAGCTTTAAAAAGGCAGGAGGTGGGCAAGAGACCCAGTACTTC. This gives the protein CASSFKKAGGGQETQYF.

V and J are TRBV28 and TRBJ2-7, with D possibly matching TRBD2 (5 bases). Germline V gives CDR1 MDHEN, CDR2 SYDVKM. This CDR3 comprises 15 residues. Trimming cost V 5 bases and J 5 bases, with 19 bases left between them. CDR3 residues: CASSPGTRESNEQYF. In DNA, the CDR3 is TGTGCCAGCAGTCCGGGCACGAGGGAGAGTAACGAGCAGTACTTC.

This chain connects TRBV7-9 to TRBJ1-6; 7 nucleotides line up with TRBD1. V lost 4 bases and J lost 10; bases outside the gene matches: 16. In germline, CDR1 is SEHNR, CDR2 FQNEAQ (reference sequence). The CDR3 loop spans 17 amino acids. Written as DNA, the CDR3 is TGTGCCAGCAGCTCCCACGATAAGACAGGGTCGGGATCACCCCTCCACTTT. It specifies CASSSHDKTGSGSPLHF.

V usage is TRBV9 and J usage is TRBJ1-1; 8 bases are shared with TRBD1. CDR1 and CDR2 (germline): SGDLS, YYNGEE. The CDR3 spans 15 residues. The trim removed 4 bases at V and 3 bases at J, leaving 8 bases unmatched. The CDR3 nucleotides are TGTGCCAGCAGCACATACAGGGGGTGGTACACTGAAGCTTTCTTT. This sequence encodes CASSTYRGWYTEAFF.